This passage covers 29 T cell receptor beta chains from one sample sequenced in a study of shared clonotypes between healthy human individuals. TCRdb's table, derived via immunoSEQ multiplex PCR, lists solely in-frame clones and lacks some. The table records 850,000 to 1,100,000 clones, roughly 80% of them present only once. Sequences were obtained from memory CD4+ T cells from PBMCs. Stated subset: CD45RA-negative fraction. These receptors were taken from a man younger than 30 in good health. Some clones in this sample may be carry-over from other donors' samples.

The chain is built from TRBV27 and TRBJ1-3; a weak D match, TRBD1 (5 bases). V was clipped by 3 bases and J by 9 bases, with 21 bases between them. The V gene's germline CDR1 is MNHEY and CDR2 SMNVEV (reference sequence). The length of the CDR3 is 16 residues. CDR3 protein: CASSFNYPGREGTIYF. The DNA for the CDR3 is TGTGCCAGCAGTTTTAATTACCCGGGACGGGAAGGCACCATATATTTT.

The chain uses TRBV27 and TRBJ2-1; D remains ambiguous. CDR1 and CDR2 from the germline V gene are MNHEY and SMNVEV (reference sequence). V lost 6 bases, J lost 4 bases, and 16 bases lay in between. The CDR3 runs to 15 residues. CDR3 sequence (DNA): TGTGCCAGCAGAGCTAGGATGATTCCATACAATGAGCAGTTCTTC. Translating it yields CASRARMIPYNEQFF.

Notes on this clone: The same CDR3 also results from other DNA sequences found in this sample. The chain uses TRBV15 and TRBJ2-7, with a weak D call TRBD1 (5 bases). The CDR3 spans 14 residues. Germline lookup yields CDR1 LNHNV and CDR2 YYDKDF (reference sequence). The V and J ends lost 1 base and 3 bases respectively, with 10 bases between them. CDR3 residues: CATSRGGDSYEQYF. The CDR3 DNA reads as TGTGCCACCAGCAGAGGGGGCGACAGCTACGAGCAGTACTTC.

V and J are TRBV7-2 and TRBJ2-7; unclear D gene. Germline CDR1 reads SGHTA; CDR2 reads FQGNSA. Deletions cut 0 bases from V and 5 bases from J, with 23 bases between. The CDR3 runs 18 residues. CDR3 sequence (DNA): TGTGCCAGCAGCTTAGCGGGCAGGACCAGTGCATTCAGGAACGAGCAGTACTTC. As protein: CASSLAGRTSAFRNEQYF.

The chain couples TRBV7-9 to TRBJ1-1; the match to TRBD1 covers 9 bases. With V trimmed by 3 bases and J by 3 bases, 8 bases remained unmatched. The germline gives CDR1 SEHNR, CDR2 FQNEAQ (reference sequence). The CDR3 spans 16 residues. CDR3 sequence (DNA): TGTGCCAGCAGCTTGCTGGACAGGGGAAAGGACACTGAAGCTTTCTTT. It encodes CASSLLDRGKDTEAFF. Drawing the rest from reference TRBV7-9 and TRBJ1-1, the complete variable domain is DTGVSQNPRHKITKRGQNVTFRCDPISEHNRLYWYRQTLGQGPEFLTYFQNEAQLEKSRLLSDRFSAERPKGSFSTLEIQRTEQGDSAMYLCASSLLDRGKDTEAFFGQGTRLTVV.

This clone showed up just once. This chain joins TRBV5-1 and TRBJ1-3, with D possibly matching TRBD1 (5 bases). Germline V gene lookup returns CDR1 SGHRS and CDR2 YFSETQ. The CDR3 has 15 amino acids. V was clipped by 4 bases and J by 1 base, with 12 bases between them. For the CDR3, the DNA is TGCGCCAGCAGCCCTCAGGGTGGTTCTGGAAACACCATATATTTT. Translated: CASSPQGGSGNTIYF.

The gene calls are TRBV14 and TRBJ2-7, with 9 bases fitting TRBD1. Trimming cost V 3 bases and J 4 bases; bases outside gene matches: 10. Germline V gene lookup returns CDR1 SGHDN and CDR2 FVKESK. The CDR3 contains 16 residues. The CDR3 DNA reads TGTGCCAGCAGCCAGAGTCCGGGACAGGGAAAATACGAGCAGTACTTC. Translation: CASSQSPGQGKYEQYF.

Details on this clone: This sample includes further DNA sequences coding for the same CDR3. This chain connects TRBV2 to TRBJ2-7; TRBD2 matches 7 bases. The CDR3 spans 13 residues. From germline, CDR1 is SNHLY and CDR2 FYNNEI. V shed 3 bases and J 6 bases; nucleotides not matched to a gene: 5. CDR3 residues: CASSERGIGEQYF. DNA of the CDR3: TGTGCCAGCAGTGAGCGGGGGATCGGCGAGCAGTACTTC.

V gene TRBV10-1 combines with J gene TRBJ1-1; tentative D call: TRBD1 (6 bases). The germline V gene encodes CDR1 WNHNN and CDR2 SYGVQD (reference sequence). The CDR3 has 15 residues. V lost 4 bases and J 5 bases, leaving 17 bases between the germline ends. CDR3 in amino acids: CASSGGHPGETEAFF. The CDR3 DNA follows: TGCGCCAGCAGTGGGGGACACCCCGGGGAGACTGAAGCTTTCTTT.

The CDR3 loop is CAWGRGSTYNSPLHF. For the CDR3, the DNA is TGTGCCTGGGGAAGGGGAAGTACCTATAATTCACCCCTCCACTTT. The rearrangement links TRBV30 to TRBJ1-6; possible D gene TRBD1, 5 bases. Per the germline V gene, CDR1 is GTSNPN and CDR2 is SVGIG (reference sequence). Between the trimmed V and J ends, which lost 5 bases and 2 bases, there was a span of 13 bases. This CDR3 is built from 15 residues.

The chain couples TRBV5-1 to TRBJ2-5; 8 bases line up with TRBD2. The CDR3 loop spans 18 amino acids. V trimming: 0 bases; J trimming: 2 bases; junction bases outside the gene matches: 12. From germline, CDR1 is SGHRS and CDR2 YFSETQ. CDR3 region: CASSLGTWAGGGQETQYF. The CDR3 coding sequence is TGCGCCAGCAGCTTGGGTACGTGGGCGGGAGGAGGACAAGAGACCCAGTACTTC.

The chain combines TRBV19 with TRBJ1-5, with TRBD1 matching over 7 bases. CDR3 length equals 16 residues. V shed 7 bases, J shed 0 bases, and the junction held 9 bases outside the gene matches. Germline CDR1 LNHDA, CDR2 SQIVND (reference sequence). The CDR3 DNA follows: TGTGCCAGTATTCGGACAGGCCTATATAGCAATCAGCCCCAGCATTTT. Residues: CASIRTGLYSNQPQHF.

The chain employs TRBV7-8 and TRBJ1-1; 10 bases align to TRBD1. The CDR3 covers 16 residues. With V trimmed by 3 bases and J by 5 bases, 9 bases remained unmatched. Germline-derived CDR1 and CDR2 are SGHVS and FQNEAQ. DNA for the CDR3: TGTGCCAGCAGCTTCTGGGACAGGGGAATTGGGACTGAAGCTTTCTTT. Its protein product is CASSFWDRGIGTEAFF.

The chain employs TRBV6-6 and TRBJ1-1; D is ambiguous. CDR3 size: 13 residues. Germline V gene lookup returns CDR1 MNHNY and CDR2 SVGAGI (reference sequence). V lost 2 bases to trimming and J lost 1 base, with 5 bases between them. CDR3 bases: TGTGCCAGCAGTTACGCCCAGAACACTGAAGCTTTCTTT. It specifies CASSYAQNTEAFF.

This CDR3 is CASSRETGGDEQFF. The DNA of the CDR3 is TGTGCCAGCAGCCGCGAGACAGGGGGCGATGAGCAGTTCTTC. The gene calls are TRBV11-3 and TRBJ2-1, with 10 positions matching TRBD1. This CDR3 region has 14 residues. V lost 5 bases to trimming and J lost 8 bases; unmatched junction nucleotides: 6. In germline, CDR1 is SGHNT, CDR2 YENEEA. Variable domain in full (rest from reference TRBV11-3 and TRBJ2-1): EAGVVQSPRYKIIEKKQPVAFWCNPISGHNTLYWYLQNLGQGPELLIRYENEEAVDDSQLPKDRFSAERLKGVDSTLKIQPAELGDSAVYLCASSRETGGDEQFFGPGTRLTVL.

This chain connects TRBV4-3 to TRBJ1-4; 7 bases align to TRBD1. Germline CDR1 reads LGHNA; CDR2 reads YSLEER. The length of the CDR3 is 14 residues. The V and J ends lost 6 bases and 5 bases, in that order; junction bases with no gene match: 6. The CDR3 DNA reads as TGCGCCAGCAGTCCCACGGGACAGAATGAAAAACTGTTTTTT. It specifies CASSPTGQNEKLFF.

This clone was observed once. The V gene is TRBV7-9, the J gene TRBJ2-1; 8 bases match TRBD2. The germline CDR1 and CDR2 sequences are SEHNR and FQNEAQ (reference sequence). Trimming removed 7 bases from V and 0 bases from J; junction bases left unmatched: 2. CDR3 length equals 14 residues. The CDR3 sequence: CASTSGSSYNEQFF. CDR3 in DNA: TGTGCCAGCACCAGCGGGAGCTCCTACAATGAGCAGTTCTTC. The whole variable domain, filled in from reference TRBV7-9 and TRBJ2-1, reads DTGVSQNPRHKITKRGQNVTFRCDPISEHNRLYWYRQTLGQGPEFLTYFQNEAQLEKSRLLSDRFSAERPKGSFSTLEIQRTEQGDSAMYLCASTSGSSYNEQFFGPGTRLTVL.

This chain joins TRBV13 and TRBJ2-7, with no clear D. The CDR3 extends over 16 amino acids. Trimming cost V 4 bases and J 4 bases, with 20 bases left between them. CDR1 and CDR2 from the germline V gene are PRHDT and FYEKMQ (reference sequence). In DNA form, the CDR3 reads TGTGCCAGCAGCTCAAAAACCGGGCCCCGAAAGTACGAGCAGTACTTC. Amino acid sequence: CASSSKTGPRKYEQYF.

The chain carries TRBV5-1 and TRBJ1-4, with D maybe TRBD1 (6 bases). Germline V lookup: CDR1 SGHRS, CDR2 YFSETQ. V lost 0 bases and J 6 bases, leaving 12 bases between the germline ends. The CDR3 consists of 15 residues. DNA of the CDR3: TGCGCCAGCAGCTTGGAACCGGGGGCGGATGAAAAACTGTTTTTT. This sequence encodes CASSLEPGADEKLFF.

The chain links TRBV5-8 to TRBJ2-3; tentative D call: TRBD2 (5 bases). The germline V and J ends were trimmed by 1 base and 3 bases, with 12 bases remaining between them. The germline V gene has CDR1 SGHTS and CDR2 YDEGEE. This CDR3 has 15 residues. The CDR3 here is CASSLYGVGTDTQYF. For the CDR3, the DNA is TGTGCCAGCAGCTTGTACGGGGTAGGGACAGATACGCAGTATTTT.

The chain employs TRBV9 and TRBJ2-7; D not resolved. Trimming pared 0 bases from V and 4 bases from J, leaving 5 bases between. CDR3 length equals 12 residues. The germline V gene encodes CDR1 SGDLS and CDR2 YYNGEE. The CDR3 spells CASSVGAYEQYF. The CDR3 DNA is TGTGCCAGCAGCGTAGGGGCGTACGAGCAGTACTTC.

The V and J genes are TRBV7-9 and TRBJ2-6, with 10 nucleotides matching TRBD2. Trimming cost V 4 bases and J 0 bases; bases outside gene matches: 6. Germline V lookup: CDR1 SEHNR, CDR2 FQNEAQ (reference sequence). The CDR3 contains 18 residues. The CDR3 DNA follows: TGTGCCAGCAGCTCCGGGACTAGCGACTTCTCTGGGGCCAACGTCCTGACTTTC. Translation gives CASSSGTSDFSGANVLTF.

This rearrangement joins TRBV2 to TRBJ2-2; D unresolved. The CDR3 is 13 amino acids. V was shortened by 6 bases and J by 4 bases, with 9 bases between the two germline ends. CDR1 and CDR2 (germline): SNHLY, FYNNEI. The CDR3, as DNA: TGTGCCAGCAGAGGGTGGGGCACCGGGGAGCTGTTTTTT. This sequence encodes CASRGWGTGELFF.

This rearrangement joins TRBV28 to TRBJ1-2; 7 nucleotides agree with TRBD1. The length of the CDR3 is 13 residues. The ends lost 6 bases at V and 2 bases at J; junction bases unmatched: 3. The V gene's germline CDR1 is MDHEN and CDR2 SYDVKM. CDR3 sequence (DNA): TGTGCCAGCAGAGCGGGACAGAACTATGGCTACACCTTC. It yields the protein CASRAGQNYGYTF.

This chain links TRBV5-6 with TRBJ2-7, with 10 bases that match TRBD2. With V trimmed by 4 bases and J by 4 bases, 14 bases remained unmatched. CDR1 SGHDT and CDR2 YYEEEE come from the germline V gene. The CDR3 runs to 17 residues. The CDR3 sequence: CASSPDRLAGDWYEQYF. The CDR3 bases are TGTGCCAGCAGCCCGGATAGGCTAGCGGGAGATTGGTACGAGCAGTACTTC.

The V and J genes are TRBV7-9 and TRBJ2-7; 11 bases agree with TRBD1. Trimming cost V 3 bases and J 5 bases; bases outside gene matches: 3. CDR1 is SEHNR, CDR2 FQNEAQ, per germline (reference sequence). The CDR3 loop spans 14 amino acids. CDR3 in amino acids: CASSLDRGRNEQYF. The CDR3 DNA follows: TGTGCCAGCAGCTTGGACAGGGGGCGAAACGAGCAGTACTTC. The variable domain in full, completed from reference TRBV7-9 and TRBJ2-7, reads DTGVSQNPRHKITKRGQNVTFRCDPISEHNRLYWYRQTLGQGPEFLTYFQNEAQLEKSRLLSDRFSAERPKGSFSTLEIQRTEQGDSAMYLCASSLDRGRNEQYFGPGTRLTVT.

The chain has TRBV11-2 and TRBJ1-2, with a possible D match to TRBD1 (5 bases). Trimming left V 1 base short and J 4 bases short, with 13 bases between. The CDR3 covers 15 residues. Germline values: CDR1 SGHAT, CDR2 FQNNGV. The DNA for the CDR3 is TGTGCCAGCAGCTTAGGTATAGGAGGGGCCTATGGCTACACCTTC. Residues: CASSLGIGGAYGYTF.

The chain combines TRBV5-4 with TRBJ2-7; TRBD2 might be the D (6 bases). The CDR3 loop spans 15 amino acids. Trimming pared 0 bases from V and 0 bases from J, leaving 10 bases between. Germline CDR1 reads SGHNT; CDR2 reads YYREEE (reference sequence). The CDR3 nucleotides read TGTGCCAGCAGCTTGGGGGGGGAGGCCTCCTACGAGCAGTACTTC. It codes for CASSLGGEASYEQYF.

The chain has TRBV6-5 and TRBJ2-7; weak D call: TRBD1 (6 bases). The CDR3 length is 13 residues. The germline CDR1 and CDR2 sequences are MNHEY and SVGAGI. The V gene lost 7 bases and the J gene lost 2 bases, with 12 bases spanning the gap. DNA for the CDR3: TGTGCCAGCACCCTAGACAGGACCTACGAGCAGTACTTC. This encodes CASTLDRTYEQYF.